Shown below are 13 T cell receptor beta chains from a single sample sequenced in a study of cytomegalovirus exposure and HLA in healthy donors. Use of 60 Vbeta and 13 Jbeta primers characterized the PCR. TCRdb's table, derived via immunoSEQ multiplex PCR, lists solely in-frame clones and lacks some. The table lists around 100,000 clones, about 70% of them singletons. The material sequenced was PBMCs. These receptors were taken from a woman aged 25 to 39 in good health and CMV-seronegative.

The chain is built from TRBV6-6 and TRBJ1-2, with 12 nucleotides matching TRBD1. J was trimmed by 7 bases and V by 4 bases; bases with no gene match: 7. The CDR3 sequence is 15 residues long. CDR1 MNHNY and CDR2 SVGAGI come from the germline V gene (reference sequence). As DNA, the CDR3 is TGTGCCAGCAGTTTTGGGACAGGGGGCAGGGGTGGCTACACCTTC. Protein: CASSFGTGGRGGYTF.

The gene calls are TRBV5-4 and TRBJ2-7; D is possibly TRBD1 (6 bases). Germline assignment: CDR1 SGHNT and CDR2 YYREEE (reference sequence). This CDR3 is built from 15 residues. V lost 0 bases and J 0 bases, leaving 10 bases between the germline ends. The CDR3: CASSLGQGSSYEQYF. CDR3 nucleotide sequence: TGTGCCAGCAGCTTGGGGCAGGGGAGCTCCTACGAGCAGTACTTC.

The chain combines TRBV5-6 with TRBJ1-5; D unresolved. This CDR3 has 12 residues. Germline loops: CDR1 SGHDT, CDR2 YYEEEE. Trimming took 4 bases from V and 6 from J, leaving 8 bases between them. DNA of the CDR3: TGTGCCAGCAGCCTACCAGGTCAGCCCCAGCATTTT. This codes for CASSLPGQPQHF.

V gene TRBV6-5 combines with J gene TRBJ2-2, with a weak D call TRBD2 (6 bases). Germline V gene sequence: CDR1 MNHEY, CDR2 SVGAGI. Trimming pared 0 bases from V and 5 bases from J, leaving 7 bases between. The CDR3 is 14 residues long. CDR3 region: CASSYSGLTGELFF. In DNA, the CDR3 is TGTGCCAGCAGTTACTCAGGACTAACCGGGGAGCTGTTTTTT.

This clone was counted once. Germline is not matched at one junction end, which may reflect a read error. The chain combines TRBV6-5 with TRBJ2-7; TRBD1 aligns across 8 bases. Germline CDR1 reads MNHEY; CDR2 reads SVGAGI. This CDR3 has 13 amino acids. The CDR3 loop reads CASSYKRTGWLDF. For the CDR3, the DNA is TGTGCCAGCAGTTACAAGAGGACAGGGTGGCTTGACTTC.

The gene calls are TRBV5-1 and TRBJ1-5, with D perhaps matching TRBD1 (5 bases). The V end was cut by 0 bases, the J end by 7 bases, with 11 bases between. Germline V gene data show CDR1 as SGHRS and CDR2 as YFSETQ. This CDR3 region has 14 residues. CDR3 residues: CASSLGVGEQPQHF. The DNA of the CDR3 is TGCGCCAGCAGCTTGGGAGTAGGGGAACAGCCCCAGCATTTT.

The V call is TRBV5-4, the J call TRBJ2-7; possible D gene TRBD1, 5 bases. The V end lost 0 bases, the J end lost 6 bases, and 16 bases lay between the germline ends. Per the germline V gene, CDR1 is SGHNT and CDR2 is YYREEE (reference sequence). The CDR3 has 15 residues. CDR3 loop: CASSLGQLGLGEQYF. The CDR3 nucleotides read TGTGCCAGCAGCTTGGGACAGCTCGGTCTAGGCGAGCAGTACTTC.

As DNA, the CDR3 is TGTGCCAGCAGCCCTCGGGGGGGGACAGGGGGCAACTATGGCTACACCTTC. Its translation: CASSPRGGTGGNYGYTF. The chain couples TRBV9 to TRBJ1-2, with 12 bases that match TRBD1. Germline trimming cut 4 bases from V and 2 bases from J; bases unmatched to any gene: 9. Germline CDR1 and CDR2: SGDLS and YYNGEE. The CDR3 is made up of 17 amino acids.

This chain uses TRBV13 with TRBJ2-5; the D gene is possibly TRBD2 (5 bases). This CDR3 spans 13 amino acids. Per germline, CDR1 PRHDT and CDR2 FYEKMQ (reference sequence). Trimming stripped 1 base from V and 3 bases from J, with 6 bases between. CDR3 sequence (DNA): TGTGCCAGCAGCTTAGAAGCGGAAGAGACCCAGTACTTC. Translating it yields CASSLEAEETQYF. Using reference TRBV13 and TRBJ2-5 for the parts outside the CDR3, the full variable domain is AAGVIQSPRHLIKEKRETATLKCYPIPRHDTVYWYQQGPGQDPQFLISFYEKMQSDKGSIPDRFSAQQFSDYHSELNMSSLELGDSALYFCASSLEAEETQYFGPGTRLLVL.

The chain employs TRBV28 and TRBJ1-4, with D uncertain. The CDR3 loop spans 13 amino acids. V shed 7 bases and J shed 0 bases, with 6 bases lying between them. Germline V gives CDR1 MDHEN, CDR2 SYDVKM. CDR3 DNA sequence: TGTGCCAGCAACTTAGCAACTAATGAAAAACTGTTTTTT. This encodes CASNLATNEKLFF.

V and J are TRBV9 and TRBJ2-1, with 13 bases that match TRBD2. The germline V gene encodes CDR1 SGDLS and CDR2 YYNGEE. The CDR3 runs to 17 residues. V dropped 3 bases and J dropped 8; count of bases not matched to a gene: 11. As DNA, the CDR3 is TGTGCCAGCAGCGCCCACGGCGGGACTAGCGGGGCGGATGAGCAGTTCTTC. Its protein product is CASSAHGGTSGADEQFF.

The gene calls are TRBV6-6 and TRBJ1-2; TRBD1 might be the D (5 bases). The CDR3 length is 15 residues. The V gene lost 0 bases and the J gene lost 3 bases, with 11 bases spanning the gap. Germline values: CDR1 MNHNY, CDR2 SVGAGI (reference sequence). CDR3: CASSYSRTTDYGYTF. CDR3 DNA: TGTGCCAGCAGTTACTCCAGGACAACAGACTATGGCTACACCTTC.

A few counts support this clone. The CDR3: CASGLVLDREGQPQHF. The CDR3 region has the DNA TGTGCTAGTGGTTTGGTACTGGACAGGGAAGGACAGCCCCAGCATTTT. The chain uses TRBV12-5 and TRBJ1-5; TRBD1 aligns across 8 bases. CDR1 is LGHNT, CDR2 FRNRAP, per germline. V was clipped by 0 bases and J by 7 bases; unmatched bases: 8. The CDR3 spans 16 residues.